Listed here are 32 T cell receptor beta chains from one sample, sequenced in a study of cytomegalovirus exposure and HLA in healthy donors. It was with 60 Vbeta and 13 Jbeta primers that the PCR ran. Using immunoSEQ multiplex PCR, the repertoire was profiled, and TCRdb retains in-frame clones only, with some absent. Of 140,000 or so clones listed, roughly 79% are singletons. The specimen sequenced was PBMCs. The receptors shown here come from a woman aged 25 to 39 in good health and CMV-seronegative.

V is TRBV6-6 and J is TRBJ2-1; tentative D call: TRBD2 (6 bases). The CDR3 is made up of 15 amino acids. The germline V gene encodes CDR1 MNHNY and CDR2 SVGAGI (reference sequence). Trimming shortened V by 5 bases and J by 8 bases, and 19 bases separated the two germline ends. The CDR3 sequence: CASSLLAPQVDEQFF. For the CDR3, the DNA is TGTGCCAGCAGTCTTCTAGCGCCGCAGGTCGATGAGCAGTTCTTC.

The chain joins TRBV27 to TRBJ1-2, with 8 bases aligning to TRBD1. V shed 3 bases, J shed 4 bases, and the junction held 10 bases outside the gene matches. The CDR3 is made up of 16 amino acids. The V gene's germline CDR1 is MNHEY and CDR2 SMNVEV (reference sequence). For the CDR3, the DNA is TGTGCCAGCAGTTTCTCCGGACAGGGCGTCTCCTATGGCTACACCTTC. Protein: CASSFSGQGVSYGYTF.

This rearrangement joins TRBV18 to TRBJ2-7; 7 nucleotides agree with TRBD1. Germline CDR1 and CDR2: KGHSH and LQKENI. V shed 3 bases, J shed 0 bases, and the junction held 2 bases outside the gene matches. The CDR3 is 14 residues long. CDR3 DNA: TGTGCCAGCTCACCGGGACAGAGCTCCTACGAGCAGTACTTC. Translating it yields CASSPGQSSYEQYF.

V is TRBV25-1 and J is TRBJ2-7, with D perhaps matching TRBD2 (6 bases). The CDR3 runs to 14 residues. The germline V gene encodes CDR1 MGHDK and CDR2 SYGVNS. V lost 5 bases, J lost 3 bases, and 14 bases lay in between. The CDR3 DNA reads TGTGCCAGCAGTAATTTGGGGGGAGGCTACGAGCAGTACTTC. This codes for CASSNLGGGYEQYF.

The rearrangement uses TRBV11-2 and TRBJ2-3, with 7 positions matching TRBD2. The germline CDR1 and CDR2 sequences are SGHAT and FQNNGV. CDR3 length: 15 residues. The V gene end was trimmed by 3 bases and the J gene end by 3 bases; junction bases not matched to a gene: 6. CDR3 nucleotides: TGTGCCAGCAGCTTCTGGCGGGGGAGGACAGATACGCAGTATTTT. Protein sequence: CASSFWRGRTDTQYF.

The chain recombines TRBV7-3 with TRBJ1-2; 9 bases line up with TRBD1. The CDR3 runs 13 residues. J was trimmed by 8 bases and V by 5 bases; bases with no gene match: 6. Germline CDR1 SGHTA, CDR2 FQGTGA. The DNA for the CDR3 is TGTGCCAGCAGCCCGGACAGGGGAGAAGGCTACACCTTC. Its translation: CASSPDRGEGYTF. The variable domain in full, with the rest retrieved from reference TRBV7-3 and TRBJ1-2, is GAGVSQTPSNKVTEKGKYVELRCDPISGHTALYWYRQSLGQGPEFLIYFQGTGAADDSGLPNDRFFAVRPEGSVSTLKIQRTERGDSAVYLCASSPDRGEGYTFGSGTRLTVV.

For the CDR3, the DNA is TGCGCCAGCAGCCTTGGACAGGGAGGCAAGCAGAGCTCCTATAATTCACCCCTCCACTTT. Translated: CASSLGQGGKQSSYNSPLHF. V usage is TRBV4-3 and J usage is TRBJ1-6; 8 bases line up with TRBD1. Germline V gene lookup returns CDR1 LGHNA and CDR2 YSLEER. The CDR3 consists of 20 residues. Trimming at V came to 4 bases and at J to 0 bases, leaving 14 bases not matched to a gene.

This clone was detected many times. The rearrangement uses TRBV5-6 and TRBJ1-3; D perhaps matches TRBD1 (5 bases). The CDR3 contains 13 residues. Trimming removed 4 bases from V and 6 bases from J, with 11 bases in between. The germline gives CDR1 SGHDT, CDR2 YYEEEE. The CDR3 reads CASSPSGANTIYF. The DNA for the CDR3 is TGTGCCAGCAGCCCTAGTGGGGCAAACACCATATATTTT.

The rearrangement joins TRBV7-2 to TRBJ2-5; D possibly corresponds to TRBD2 (5 bases). The CDR3 consists of 15 residues. V was clipped by 1 base and J by 1 base, with 10 bases between them. Germline assignment: CDR1 SGHTA and CDR2 FQGNSA. The CDR3 spells CASSLVGGIQETQYF. CDR3 bases: TGTGCCAGCAGCTTAGTCGGAGGAATCCAAGAGACCCAGTACTTC.

This chain links TRBV5-1 with TRBJ1-2; TRBD1 might be the D (6 bases). V lost 5 bases and J lost 3, with 17 bases in between. CDR3 length: 15 residues. CDR1 SGHRS and CDR2 YFSETQ come from the germline V gene. The CDR3 region has the DNA TGCGCCAGCAGAACGACGACAGGAAATGACTATGGCTACACCTTC. Its translation: CASRTTTGNDYGYTF. Full variable domain (outside the CDR3, taken from reference TRBV5-1 and TRBJ1-2): KAGVTQTPRYLIKTRGQQVTLSCSPISGHRSVSWYQQTPGQGLQFLFEYFSETQRNKGNFPGRFSGRQFSNSRSEMNVSTLELGDSALYLCASRTTTGNDYGYTFGSGTRLTVV.

The V and J genes are TRBV5-4 and TRBJ2-7; perhaps TRBD2 as D (5 bases). Trimming left V 4 bases short and J 2 bases short, with 13 bases between. The CDR3 runs 14 residues. Looked up from germline, CDR1 is SGHNT and CDR2 is YYREEE (reference sequence). As DNA, the CDR3 is TGTGCCAGCAGCCCTAGCCGGGTCCCCTACGAGCAGTACTTC. This sequence encodes CASSPSRVPYEQYF.

The V gene is TRBV6-5, the J gene TRBJ2-5; 7 bases agree with TRBD1. The CDR3 has 14 amino acids. V lost 2 bases and J lost 5; bases outside the gene matches: 5. Germline V gives CDR1 MNHEY, CDR2 SVGAGI. CDR3 sequence: CASSYATGTETQYF. CDR3 DNA sequence: TGTGCCAGCAGTTACGCGACAGGGACGGAGACCCAGTACTTC.

V usage is TRBV4-1 and J usage is TRBJ2-7; D remains unclear. The germline CDR1 and CDR2 sequences are MGHRA and YSYEKL. Trimming left V 1 base short and J 2 bases short, with 9 bases between. The CDR3 sequence is 14 residues long. Written as DNA, the CDR3 is TGCGCCAGCAGCCAAGTCGGCAGGACCTACGAGCAGTACTTC. It translates to CASSQVGRTYEQYF.

V gene TRBV4-1 combines with J gene TRBJ1-2; 10 bases align to TRBD1. The length of the CDR3 is 17 residues. The V and J ends lost 0 bases and 8 bases, in that order; junction bases with no gene match: 12. The germline V gene has CDR1 MGHRA and CDR2 YSYEKL. The CDR3 region is CASSQEGTGAGLSGYTF. In DNA, the CDR3 is TGCGCCAGCAGCCAAGAGGGGACAGGGGCTGGTTTGTCAGGCTACACCTTC.

The rearrangement uses TRBV10-2 and TRBJ1-5; possible D gene TRBD1, 6 bases. The CDR3 runs 15 residues. Trimming left V 0 bases short and J 7 bases short, with 13 bases between. Germline CDR1 WSHSY, CDR2 SAAADI. The CDR3 DNA follows: TGCGCCAGCAGTGAGTCTTTTAACAGGGCGCAGCCCCAGCATTTT. Encoded protein: CASSESFNRAQPQHF.

The chain employs TRBV27 and TRBJ2-7; no reliable D call. Trimming stripped 5 bases from V and 7 bases from J, with 15 bases between. Germline lookup yields CDR1 MNHEY and CDR2 SMNVEV (reference sequence). This CDR3 spans 13 amino acids. The CDR3 DNA is TGTGCCAGCAGTCTGACGGCAGGTGGAGAGCAGTACTTC. Its translation: CASSLTAGGEQYF.

V gene TRBV9 combines with J gene TRBJ2-6; D call uncertain. The V gene's germline CDR1 is SGDLS and CDR2 YYNGEE. Between the trimmed V and J ends, which lost 0 bases and 0 bases, there was a span of 10 bases. The CDR3 is 17 amino acids. CDR3 coding DNA: TGTGCCAGCAGCGTAGAAGCTTGGTCCTCTGGGGCCAACGTCCTGACTTTC. As protein: CASSVEAWSSGANVLTF. Complete variable domain (other parts from reference TRBV9 and TRBJ2-6): DSGVTQTPKHLITATGQRVTLRCSPRSGDLSVYWYQQSLDQGLQFLIQYYNGEERAKGNILERFSAQQFPDLHSELNLSSLELGDSALYFCASSVEAWSSGANVLTFGAGSRLTVL.

The J gene is TRBJ2-5, the V gene TRBV27, with 10 bases aligning to TRBD2. The CDR3 totals 15 residues. Germline-derived CDR1 and CDR2 are MNHEY and SMNVEV (reference sequence). Unmatched junction bases numbered 4, after V lost 1 base and J lost 5 bases. The chain's CDR3 is CASSLLSTSGETQYF. The CDR3 DNA reads as TGTGCCAGCAGTTTATTGTCGACTAGCGGGGAGACCCAGTACTTC.

The J gene is TRBJ1-1, the V gene TRBV19; D remains unclear. Germline V lookup: CDR1 LNHDA, CDR2 SQIVND (reference sequence). The V and J ends lost 3 bases and 1 base respectively, with 9 bases between them. The CDR3 totals 14 residues. The CDR3 region has the DNA TGTGCCAGTAGTATCCCGGGGAAGAACACTGAAGCTTTCTTT. Encoded protein: CASSIPGKNTEAFF. The full variable domain, its missing parts supplied by reference TRBV19 and TRBJ1-1, is DGGITQSPKYLFRKEGQNVTLSCEQNLNHDAMYWYRQDPGQGLRLIYYSQIVNDFQKGDIAEGYSVSREKKESFPLTVTSAQKNPTAFYLCASSIPGKNTEAFFGQGTRLTVV.

V and J are TRBV7-7 and TRBJ2-3, with D possibly being TRBD1 (6 bases). The CDR3 has 15 amino acids. With 5 bases removed from V and 0 bases from J, the gap between germline ends came to 12 bases. Germline assignment: CDR1 SSHAT and CDR2 FNYEAQ (reference sequence). The CDR3 is CASSRRGLSTDTQYF. The CDR3 region has the DNA TGTGCCAGCAGCCGCAGGGGCTTAAGCACAGATACGCAGTATTTT.

The chain joins TRBV30 to TRBJ1-3; 7 bases are a match to TRBD1. This CDR3 has 16 residues. V lost 1 base, J lost 3 bases, and 9 bases stayed unmatched. Germline V CDR1 and CDR2: GTSNPN, SVGIG (reference sequence). CDR3 loop: CAWSAPRTGHGNTIYF. Here the CDR3 DNA reads TGTGCCTGGAGTGCTCCGAGGACAGGACATGGAAACACCATATATTTT.

This chain uses TRBV9 with TRBJ2-3; D gene ambiguous. Per germline, CDR1 SGDLS and CDR2 YYNGEE. V shed 4 bases and J shed 1 base, with 7 bases lying between them. The CDR3 sequence is 13 residues long. CDR3 DNA: TGTGCCAGCAGCAAAGAGGGCACAGATACGCAGTATTTT. This translates into CASSKEGTDTQYF.

The J gene is TRBJ2-7, the V gene TRBV19, with TRBD2 identical over 8 bases. This CDR3 has 15 residues. Germline lookup yields CDR1 LNHDA and CDR2 SQIVND (reference sequence). J gave up 0 bases and V 7 bases, and 8 bases lay outside the gene matches. CDR3 region: CASTTTGGSSYEQYF. CDR3 sequence (DNA): TGTGCCAGTACCACAACGGGAGGGAGCTCCTACGAGCAGTACTTC.

The chain uses TRBV5-1 and TRBJ2-3, with D perhaps matching TRBD2 (7 bases). Trimming cost V 3 bases and J 4 bases, with 15 bases left between them. The CDR3 runs 15 residues. The germline CDR1 and CDR2 sequences are SGHRS and YFSETQ. CDR3 sequence: CASSWGGRGADTQYF. The CDR3 DNA is TGCGCCAGCAGCTGGGGGGGCAGGGGAGCAGATACGCAGTATTTT.

This chain connects TRBV6-1 to TRBJ1-2; D remains ambiguous. The length of the CDR3 is 13 residues. Germline values: CDR1 MNHNS, CDR2 SASEGT. V lost 3 bases and J 3 bases, leaving 8 bases between the germline ends. The CDR3 protein is CASSEGSYYGYTF. CDR3 DNA: TGTGCCAGCAGTGAGGGCAGCTACTATGGCTACACCTTC.

The rearrangement links TRBV5-4 to TRBJ1-4, with 10 nucleotides matching TRBD1. The CDR3 covers 14 residues. Germline trimming cut 2 bases from V and 7 bases from J; bases unmatched to any gene: 2. Germline loops: CDR1 SGHNT, CDR2 YYREEE (reference sequence). CDR3 sequence: CASSFGQGGEKLFF. CDR3 sequence (DNA): TGTGCCAGCAGCTTTGGACAGGGGGGTGAAAAACTGTTTTTT.

The rearrangement links TRBV10-3 to TRBJ1-1; 7 bases map to TRBD1. This CDR3 has 17 residues. Trimming at V came to 4 bases and at J to 5 bases, leaving 16 bases not matched to a gene. Germline-derived CDR1 and CDR2 are ENHRY and SYGVKD. As DNA, the CDR3 is TGTGCCATCAGTGGTGAGGGGGCGATTACTTCTAGGACTGAAGCTTTCTTT. Amino acid sequence: CAISGEGAITSRTEAFF.

This chain connects TRBV7-7 to TRBJ2-5; D gene unclear. Germline values: CDR1 SSHAT, CDR2 FNYEAQ (reference sequence). This CDR3 region has 12 residues. Trimming removed 5 bases at V and 5 bases at J, with 9 bases between. As DNA, the CDR3 is TGTGCCAGCAGCCCCCCATTGGAGACCCAGTACTTC. Its protein product is CASSPPLETQYF.

The genes are TRBV5-1 and TRBJ1-6; weak D call: TRBD1 (6 bases). There are 14 residues in the CDR3. Germline CDR1 SGHRS, CDR2 YFSETQ. Trimming took 6 bases from V and 9 from J, leaving 16 bases between them. CDR3 nucleotide sequence: TGCGCCAGCAACCCCGGGGACATAAGTTCACCCCTCCACTTT. Its protein is CASNPGDISSPLHF. Looking up the rest from reference TRBV5-1 and TRBJ1-6 gives the full variable domain: KAGVTQTPRYLIKTRGQQVTLSCSPISGHRSVSWYQQTPGQGLQFLFEYFSETQRNKGNFPGRFSGRQFSNSRSEMNVSTLELGDSALYLCASNPGDISSPLHFGNGTRLTVT.

The chain combines TRBV10-1 with TRBJ1-1; D remains unclear. The CDR3 totals 14 residues. V dropped 8 bases and J dropped 5 bases, with 18 bases sitting between them. Germline-derived CDR1 and CDR2 are WNHNN and SYGVQD (reference sequence). CDR3 protein: CASGFGVGVTEAFF. In DNA form, the CDR3 reads TGCGCCAGCGGTTTCGGGGTAGGAGTTACTGAAGCTTTCTTT.

The gene calls are TRBV19 and TRBJ1-1; tentative D call: TRBD1 (6 bases). Per germline, CDR1 LNHDA and CDR2 SQIVND (reference sequence). CDR3 size: 16 residues. V lost 3 bases, J lost 0 bases, and 14 bases lay in between. The CDR3: CASSMRGHLMNTEAFF. The CDR3 DNA follows: TGTGCCAGTAGTATGAGGGGACACCTTATGAACACTGAAGCTTTCTTT.

V is TRBV20-1 and J is TRBJ1-4, with a possible D match to TRBD1 (5 bases). The CDR3 is 11 residues long. V lost 5 bases and J 8 bases, leaving 9 bases between the germline ends. CDR1 is DFQATT, CDR2 SNEGSKA, per germline (reference sequence). CDR3 in amino acids: CSAHGGEKLFF. For the CDR3, the DNA is TGCAGTGCTCACGGGGGGGAAAAACTGTTTTTT.